This T cell receptor beta chain was sequenced for a study of cytomegalovirus exposure and HLA in healthy donors. Broader study findings: TCR beta V segments were, for the most part, productive about 87% or about 30% of the time in an earlier analysis. Sequencing depth across donors, presence/absence analyses assumed, was roughly uniform.

Researchers ran the PCR with 60 Vbeta and 13 Jbeta primers. Sequencing used immunoSEQ multiplex PCR; TCRdb keeps in-frame clones, though not all of them. The repertoire consists of fewer than 140,000 clones, with 70% to 85% occurring once and the leading ten covering 0.79%. A word on this clone: Its specificity is not known.

This sequence originates from a boy younger than 18 in good health and CMV-seronegative. Sequenced material: PBMCs.

CDR3 sequence reads: CATRIKAVSNYGYTF. CDR3 DNA sequence: TGTGCCACCAGGATCAAAGCCGTTTCTAACTATGGCTACACCTTC. The chain joins TRBV27 to TRBJ1-2; the D is unclear. The length of the CDR3 is 15 residues. Trimming removed 10 bases at V and 0 bases at J, with 18 bases between. CDR1 is MNHEY and CDR2 is SMNVEV in the germline V gene (reference sequence).